These T cell receptor beta chains were read from a single sample in a study of shared clonotypes between healthy human individuals. TCRdb keeps only in-frame clones here, not all; method: immunoSEQ multiplex PCR. The sample records roughly 2,000,000 clones, roughly 93% being singletons. The material sequenced was naive CD8+ T cells from PBMCs. The receptors derive from a man younger than 35 in good health. Some clones in this sample may be carry-over from other donors' samples. Each CDR3 is given without its conserved first and last residue. Each record gives: CDR3 protein, V gene, J gene.

cdr3_aa: ASSIEPLSYNEQF
v_call: TRBV19
j_call: TRBJ2-1

cdr3_aa: ASSITGLLYEQY
v_call: TRBV19
j_call: TRBJ2-7

cdr3_aa: ASSDRLAGASTDTQY
v_call: TRBV13
j_call: TRBJ2-3

cdr3_aa: ASSLSTSGSIQETQY
v_call: TRBV27
j_call: TRBJ2-5

cdr3_aa: ASSQHSPDRGQETQY
v_call: TRBV5-1
j_call: TRBJ2-5

cdr3_aa: ASSEGPGDYNEQF
v_call: TRBV6-4
j_call: TRBJ2-1

cdr3_aa: ASSYLLGLAVYNEQF
v_call: TRBV27
j_call: TRBJ2-1

cdr3_aa: ASSLVGEQGYEQY
v_call: TRBV7-2
j_call: TRBJ2-7

cdr3_aa: ASSHPGTGLIGYYGYT
v_call: TRBV4-1
j_call: TRBJ1-2

cdr3_aa: ASALRGNTEAF
v_call: TRBV5-5
j_call: TRBJ1-1

cdr3_aa: ASSLTGSYNEQF
v_call: TRBV7-8
j_call: TRBJ2-1

cdr3_aa: ASRISPSSYNEQF
v_call: TRBV27
j_call: TRBJ2-1

cdr3_aa: ASSDSHLGDTQY
v_call: TRBV6-4
j_call: TRBJ2-3

cdr3_aa: ASSGAAPAGGANNEQF
v_call: TRBV11-3
j_call: TRBJ2-1

cdr3_aa: ASSPGGVANYGYT
v_call: TRBV14
j_call: TRBJ1-2

cdr3_aa: ASSFSSGPKVGF
v_call: TRBV28
j_call: TRBJ2-1

cdr3_aa: ASSPLRRESGTGELF
v_call: TRBV11-2
j_call: TRBJ2-2

cdr3_aa: ASRLAGADTQY
v_call: TRBV19
j_call: TRBJ2-3

cdr3_aa: ASSTSRRGYT
v_call: TRBV19
j_call: TRBJ1-2

cdr3_aa: SVERQGHSTDTQY
v_call: TRBV29-1
j_call: TRBJ2-3

cdr3_aa: ASSEARKAF
v_call: TRBV2
j_call: TRBJ1-1

cdr3_aa: ATSPDWSGTGGDEQY
v_call: TRBV15
j_call: TRBJ2-7

cdr3_aa: ASSLKGRFPNYGYT
v_call: TRBV5-5
j_call: TRBJ1-2

cdr3_aa: ASFSWTGPNTIY
v_call: TRBV19
j_call: TRBJ1-3

cdr3_aa: ASSDIETGELF
v_call: TRBV6-4
j_call: TRBJ2-2